The 30 T cell receptor beta chains below come from one sample, sequenced in a study of beta chain features in type 1 diabetes. Expressed TCRB transcripts were sequenced after all isolated RNA was converted to cDNA. The data were produced by immunoSEQ multiplex PCR, yet TCRdb's version contains in-frame clones alone and is incomplete. The sample holds around 150,000 clones, under 9.5% seen once. Sequencing was carried out using central memory CD4+ T cells from blood. These receptors all stem from a man between 18 and 35 years old in good health.

This clone occurred many times. V is TRBV6-5 and J is TRBJ1-2; no clear D. In germline, CDR1 is MNHEY, CDR2 SVGAGI. V lost 6 bases to trimming and J lost 1 base, with 12 bases between them. The CDR3 loop spans 14 amino acids. CDR3 in DNA: TGTGCCAGCAGCTCCCTGCGACATAACTATGGCTACACCTTC. As protein: CASSSLRHNYGYTF.

This clone was seen many times. This rearrangement joins TRBV29-1 to TRBJ1-5, with TRBD1 identical over 8 bases. The germline V gene encodes CDR1 SQVTM and CDR2 ANQGSEA. Germline trimming cut 5 bases from V and 4 bases from J; bases unmatched to any gene: 4. The CDR3 totals 13 residues. The CDR3 here is CSVQGAGNQPQHF. The CDR3 DNA reads TGCAGCGTTCAGGGGGCGGGTAATCAGCCCCAGCATTTT.

The chain uses TRBV5-4 and TRBJ1-1; D is undetermined. Germline CDR1 and CDR2: SGHNT and YYREEE (reference sequence). Trimming took off 0 bases at V and 1 base at J, with 7 bases between the two ends. This CDR3 has 14 residues. The CDR3 here is CASSLGSGNTEAFF. The CDR3 region has the DNA TGTGCCAGCAGCTTGGGATCAGGGAACACTGAAGCTTTCTTT.

This clone was recorded a few times. This chain uses TRBV19 with TRBJ2-5; tentatively, D is TRBD2 (5 bases). CDR3 length equals 12 residues. V shed 8 bases and J shed 1 base, with 8 bases lying between them. In germline, CDR1 is LNHDA, CDR2 SQIVND (reference sequence). CDR3 sequence (DNA): TGTGCCAGTGGTAGCGCCCAAGAGACCCAGTACTTC. It is translated as CASGSAQETQYF.

There are a few counts of this clone. J is TRBJ1-1 and V is TRBV6-6; D gene unclear. With 6 bases removed from V and 5 bases from J, the gap between germline ends came to 19 bases. The germline V gene encodes CDR1 MNHNY and CDR2 SVGAGI (reference sequence). This CDR3 comprises 15 residues. CDR3 bases: TGTGCCAGCAGGCGACTAGGACGGCCAAGAACTGAAGCTTTCTTT. Translated, it gives CASRRLGRPRTEAFF.

V is TRBV11-2 and J is TRBJ1-4; 10 nucleotides align to TRBD1. The trim removed 4 bases at V and 6 bases at J, leaving 8 bases unmatched. The germline V gene encodes CDR1 SGHAT and CDR2 FQNNGV. This CDR3 spans 16 amino acids. The CDR3 here is CASSSPLGQGHEKLFF. As DNA, the CDR3 is TGTGCCAGCAGCTCCCCGTTGGGACAGGGGCATGAAAAACTGTTTTTT.

Many counts were recorded for this clone. This chain connects TRBV29-1 to TRBJ2-5, with 10 positions matching TRBD1. The CDR3 contains 13 residues. V was pared by 7 bases and J by 4 bases, with 6 bases of the junction left unmatched. Germline CDR1 and CDR2: SQVTM and ANQGSEA. Written as DNA, the CDR3 is TGCAGCGCCTTCCGGGACAGGGGAGAGACCCAGTACTTC. Amino acids: CSAFRDRGETQYF.

V gene TRBV6-4 combines with J gene TRBJ2-7; 7 bases align to TRBD1. The CDR3 spans 12 residues. The germline gives CDR1 MRHNA, CDR2 SNTAGT. The J segment lost 6 bases and the V segment lost 2 bases, leaving 1 base of the junction unmatched. The CDR3 here is CASSDRGPEQYF. The CDR3 DNA reads as TGTGCCAGCAGTGACAGGGGGCCCGAGCAGTACTTC.

This clone has a handful of counts. This chain uses TRBV7-9 with TRBJ1-5, with D maybe TRBD1 (6 bases). CDR1 SEHNR and CDR2 FQNEAQ come from the germline V gene (reference sequence). The CDR3 consists of 13 residues. V lost 4 bases and J 4 bases, leaving 8 bases between the germline ends. CDR3: CASSSRGNQPQHF. CDR3 nucleotides: TGTGCCAGCAGCTCTAGGGGGAATCAGCCCCAGCATTTT.

This clone showed up just once. A much larger clone lies one base from this, so it may be a read error. This chain uses TRBV6-6 with TRBJ2-1, with 8 bases lining up with TRBD1. The CDR3 extends over 15 amino acids. J was trimmed by 3 bases and V by 4 bases; bases with no gene match: 5. CDR1 is MNHNY, CDR2 SVGAGI, per germline (reference sequence). This chain's CDR3 is CASSSGTGGYNEQFF. CDR3 DNA sequence: TGTGCCAGCAGTTCCGGGACAGGTGGCTACAATGAGCAGTTCTTC.

This clone was seen a few times. The V call is TRBV4-2, the J call TRBJ2-3; possible D gene TRBD2, 5 bases. V was shortened by 3 bases and J by 2 bases, with 18 bases between the two germline ends. Germline V gives CDR1 LGHNA, CDR2 YNFKEQ. This CDR3 comprises 17 residues. The CDR3 sequence is CASSQPYRGRNTDTQYF. The CDR3 DNA sequence: TGTGCCAGCAGCCAGCCCTACCGGGGTAGAAACACAGATACGCAGTATTTT.

This chain joins TRBV15 and TRBJ1-5; perhaps TRBD1 as D (6 bases). Germline lookup yields CDR1 LNHNV and CDR2 YYDKDF (reference sequence). V gave up 1 base and J gave up 7 bases, with 14 bases separating them. The CDR3 is 15 residues long. CDR3 amino acids: CATSRGGTTGQPQHF. The CDR3 DNA sequence: TGTGCCACCAGCAGAGGGGGGACAACGGGCCAGCCCCAGCATTTT.

This CDR3 reads CSVQRDSNSPLHF. The CDR3 region has the DNA TGCAGCGTCCAGAGGGACAGTAATTCACCCCTCCACTTT. The chain employs TRBV29-1 and TRBJ1-6; 7 nucleotides line up with TRBD1. The V segment lost 6 bases and the J segment 6 bases; nucleotides outside the gene matches: 5. The CDR3 extends over 13 amino acids. Germline assignment: CDR1 SQVTM and CDR2 ANQGSEA.

This clone came up a few times. The genes are TRBV30 and TRBJ2-7; the match to TRBD1 covers 10 bases. V lost 4 bases to trimming and J lost 1 base; unmatched junction nucleotides: 4. There are 14 residues in the CDR3. Per germline, CDR1 GTSNPN and CDR2 SVGIG (reference sequence). CDR3 in amino acids: CAWTDRGYSYEQYF. CDR3 DNA: TGTGCCTGGACGGACAGGGGGTATTCCTACGAGCAGTACTTC.

This chain connects TRBV28 to TRBJ2-2; D perhaps matches TRBD1 (5 bases). Trimming left V 6 bases short and J 1 base short, with 12 bases between. This CDR3 is 15 amino acids long. The germline CDR1 and CDR2 sequences are MDHEN and SYDVKM. The chain's CDR3 is CASSFPTVNTGELFF. The CDR3 coding sequence is TGTGCCAGCAGCTTCCCGACAGTGAACACCGGGGAGCTGTTTTTT.

This clone was seen at least ten times. This rearrangement joins TRBV4-3 to TRBJ1-4; D remains unclear. Germline CDR1 LGHNA, CDR2 YSLEER. This CDR3 has 15 residues. V was trimmed by 1 base and J by 6 bases, leaving 12 bases between them. The CDR3 sequence: CASSQGDNTDEKLFF. The CDR3 DNA follows: TGCGCCAGCAGCCAAGGAGATAATACCGATGAAAAACTGTTTTTT.

The chain joins TRBV7-9 to TRBJ2-1, with TRBD1 as a possible D gene (6 bases). The V and J ends lost 4 bases and 6 bases respectively, with 19 bases between them. The germline CDR1 and CDR2 sequences are SEHNR and FQNEAQ (reference sequence). The CDR3 is 16 residues long. The CDR3 sequence: CASSSDHQGFINEQFF. CDR3 DNA: TGTGCCAGCAGCTCCGATCATCAGGGGTTCATCAATGAGCAGTTCTTC. Together with reference TRBV7-9 and TRBJ2-1, the CDR3 gives the full variable domain: DTGVSQNPRHKITKRGQNVTFRCDPISEHNRLYWYRQTLGQGPEFLTYFQNEAQLEKSRLLSDRFSAERPKGSFSTLEIQRTEQGDSAMYLCASSSDHQGFINEQFFGPGTRLTVL.

This clone was detected ten times or more. The chain has TRBV4-1 and TRBJ2-2; TRBD1 might be the D (6 bases). Germline CDR1 is MGHRA and CDR2 is YSYEKL. Trimming stripped 5 bases from V and 0 bases from J, with 7 bases between. This CDR3 spans 14 amino acids. The CDR3: CASSTGTNTGELFF. CDR3 nucleotide sequence: TGCGCCAGCAGCACAGGGACGAACACCGGGGAGCTGTTTTTT.

In regard to this clone: One end of the junction is discordant with germline, which a read error may explain. The rearrangement joins TRBV7-7 to TRBJ2-5; TRBD2 aligns across 11 bases. The J call may not be correct, given that the DNA end is closer to TRBJ2-7. The CDR3 runs 14 residues. Germline V gene lookup returns CDR1 SSHAT and CDR2 FNYEAQ (reference sequence). The CDR3 loop is CASSSGTSGYEQYF. CDR3 DNA sequence: TGTGCTAGCAGCTCCGGGACTAGCGGTTACGAGCAGTACTTC.

The chain employs TRBV5-1 and TRBJ2-4; 8 bases map to TRBD2. V shed 4 bases, J shed 2 bases, and the junction held 8 bases outside the gene matches. Per germline, CDR1 SGHRS and CDR2 YFSETQ. The CDR3 covers 16 residues. The CDR3 is CASSLGLGGSKNIQYF. CDR3 nucleotides: TGCGCCAGCAGCCTGGGACTAGGCGGGTCCAAAAACATTCAGTACTTC.

This clone was detected ten times or more. The V gene is TRBV21-1, the J gene TRBJ2-1; no DNA check was done on the table's D call, TRBD2. TRBV21-1 is recorded as a pseudogene. The CDR3 contains 11 residues. The CDR3 protein is CASSSFGGQFF. The CDR3 nucleotides read TGTGCCAGCAGCTCATTCGGCGGCCAGTTCTTC.

This chain connects TRBV6-4 to TRBJ1-1; TRBD1 might be the D (5 bases). The V gene lost 3 bases and the J gene lost 11 bases, with 16 bases spanning the gap. Looked up from germline, CDR1 is MRHNA and CDR2 is SNTAGT. There are 13 residues in the CDR3. CDR3 sequence: CASSERAGLVAFF. DNA for the CDR3: TGTGCCAGCAGTGAAAGGGCAGGGTTAGTGGCTTTCTTT.

This clone showed up just a few times. The rearrangement joins TRBV7-9 to TRBJ2-1, with 9 nucleotides matching TRBD1. The junction had 5 bases not matched to a gene; V was cut back by 5 bases and J by 6 bases. Per germline, CDR1 SEHNR and CDR2 FQNEAQ (reference sequence). The CDR3 totals 14 residues. This CDR3 is CASSSPGQGNEQFF. CDR3 DNA: TGTGCCAGCAGCAGTCCGGGACAGGGCAATGAGCAGTTCTTC. The complete variable domain, with remaining parts taken from reference TRBV7-9 and TRBJ2-1, reads DTGVSQNPRHKITKRGQNVTFRCDPISEHNRLYWYRQTLGQGPEFLTYFQNEAQLEKSRLLSDRFSAERPKGSFSTLEIQRTEQGDSAMYLCASSSPGQGNEQFFGPGTRLTVL.

V usage is TRBV5-4 and J usage is TRBJ1-4; D unclear. Germline-derived CDR1 and CDR2 are SGHNT and YYREEE (reference sequence). The CDR3 runs 15 residues. Between the trimmed V and J ends, which lost 4 bases and 8 bases, there was a span of 18 bases. The CDR3 DNA follows: TGTGCCAGCAGCCCCGATCAGGAATCTAGCGAAAAACTGTTTTTT. Amino acids: CASSPDQESSEKLFF.

In this sample, this clone turned up a few times. This chain connects TRBV7-9 to TRBJ1-2; TRBD1 matches 11 bases. J lost 4 bases, V lost 5 bases, and 6 bases had no gene match. The CDR3 length is 15 residues. Germline values: CDR1 SEHNR, CDR2 FQNEAQ (reference sequence). The CDR3 loop is CASSKGQGASYGYTF. CDR3 sequence (DNA): TGTGCCAGCAGCAAAGGACAGGGGGCGAGCTATGGCTACACCTTC.

The rearrangement joins TRBV13 to TRBJ2-2; 8 bases fit TRBD1. The CDR3 is 17 residues long. The V segment lost 5 bases and the J segment 0 bases; nucleotides outside the gene matches: 8. Germline V gene data show CDR1 as PRHDT and CDR2 as FYEKMQ (reference sequence). As DNA, the CDR3 is TGTGCCAGCAGCCCAAAAGGACAGGGTTCGAACACCGGGGAGCTGTTTTTT. Translated: CASSPKGQGSNTGELFF.

In its sample, this clone was seen a few times. This chain connects TRBV30 to TRBJ2-1; D is perhaps TRBD1 (5 bases). This CDR3 is built from 12 residues. The ends were cut back, 5 bases at V and 3 bases at J, with 8 bases in the middle. Germline V CDR1 and CDR2: GTSNPN, SVGIG (reference sequence). CDR3 protein: CAWLQGYNEQFF. The CDR3 coding sequence is TGTGCCTGGTTGCAGGGCTACAATGAGCAGTTCTTC. The variable domain in full, completed from reference TRBV30 and TRBJ2-1, reads SQTIHQWPATLVQPVGSPLSLECTVEGTSNPNLYWYRQAAGRGLQLLFYSVGIGQISSEVPQNLSASRPQDRQFILSSKKLLLSDSGFYLCAWLQGYNEQFFGPGTRLTVL.

This clone was seen repeatedly, ten times or more. The chain combines TRBV7-9 with TRBJ1-4, with D hard to call. V was shortened by 5 bases and J by 5 bases, with 15 bases between the two germline ends. Germline V lookup: CDR1 SEHNR, CDR2 FQNEAQ (reference sequence). The CDR3 runs to 15 residues. The DNA of the CDR3 is TGTGCCAGCAGCCCAAAATCACGGGTAAATGAAAAACTGTTTTTT. This sequence encodes CASSPKSRVNEKLFF.

This clone was seen many times. V usage is TRBV7-8 and J usage is TRBJ2-3; D possibly corresponds to TRBD1 (5 bases). Germline-derived CDR1 and CDR2 are SGHVS and FQNEAQ. The CDR3 sequence is 14 residues long. V was clipped by 0 bases and J by 4 bases, with 8 bases between them. CDR3 residues: CASSLAMTADTQYF. The CDR3 DNA reads as TGTGCCAGCAGCTTAGCGATGACAGCAGATACGCAGTATTTT.

In this sample, this clone turned up a few times. The genes are TRBV4-3 and TRBJ1-1; the match to TRBD1 covers 7 bases. CDR1 and CDR2 from the germline V gene are LGHNA and YSLEER. V trimming: 0 bases; J trimming: 5 bases; junction bases outside the gene matches: 6. CDR3 length equals 15 residues. The CDR3 region is CASSQDWDRGTEAFF. The DNA of the CDR3 is TGCGCCAGCAGCCAAGATTGGGACAGAGGGACTGAAGCTTTCTTT.